One and the same sample provided the 20 T cell receptor beta chains below, sequenced in a study of T cells in Graves' hyperthyroidism and ophthalmopathy. TCR beta CDR3 region amplification was performed from RNA transcripts. In the first-round RT-PCR of the TCR CDR3, the HTBI primer set was used. TCRdb itself ran the multiplex PCR reads through MiXCR, one entry per CDR3 protein. The data contain some 350,000 distinct CDR3 sequences, about 16% of them singletons. The specimen was blood. These receptors originate from a woman in her sixties with Graves' ophthalmopathy.

This clonotype was counted ten times or more. This chain links TRBV6-2 or TRBV6-3 with TRBJ2-3; 11 bases match TRBD1. CDR1 is MNHEY and CDR2 is SVGEGT in the germline V gene. After removal of 2 bases from V and 4 bases from J, the junction contained 5 bases not matched to a gene. The CDR3 runs 16 residues. DNA for the CDR3: TGTGCCAGCAGTTACCCCGGGGGACAGGGGGCAGATACGCAGTATTTT. Protein: CASSYPGGQGADTQYF.

The V and J genes are TRBV4-1 and TRBJ2-1; 10 positions match TRBD2. This CDR3 has 16 amino acids. V shed 3 bases, J shed 6 bases, and the junction held 8 bases outside the gene matches. Germline CDR1 MGHRA, CDR2 YSYEKL. The CDR3 is CASSHPSGRGSNEQFF. The CDR3 coding sequence is TGCGCCAGCAGCCACCCTAGCGGGAGAGGGTCCAATGAGCAGTTCTTC.

The rearrangement joins TRBV7-2 to TRBJ2-4, with 11 bases matching TRBD1. Germline trimming cut 5 bases from V and 2 bases from J; bases unmatched to any gene: 2. Germline loops: CDR1 SGHTA, CDR2 FQGNSA. This CDR3 has 15 amino acids. This CDR3 reads CASSRDRGTKNIQYF. CDR3 coding DNA: TGTGCCAGCAGCCGGGACAGGGGGACCAAAAACATTCAGTACTTC. The whole variable domain, remainder taken from reference TRBV7-2 and TRBJ2-4, is GAGVSQSPSNKVTEKGKDVELRCDPISGHTALYWYRQSLGQGLEFLIYFQGNSAPDKSGLPSDRFSAERTGGSVSTLTIQRTQQEDSAVYLCASSRDRGTKNIQYFGAGTRLSVL.

This clonotype was recorded many times. This chain links TRBV5-1 with TRBJ1-6, with D possibly matching TRBD1 (5 bases). Germline V lookup: CDR1 SGHRS, CDR2 YFSETQ. V was cut by 1 base and J by 6 bases, with 20 bases left in between. This CDR3 spans 18 amino acids. The CDR3 region has the DNA TGCGCCAGCAGCTTGAGACAGATGAGGTCCGTCGGTAATTCACCCCTCCACTTT. Encoded protein: CASSLRQMRSVGNSPLHF.

This chain links TRBV6-1 with TRBJ2-7, with TRBD1 identical over 10 bases. This CDR3 has 16 amino acids. J gave up 3 bases and V 6 bases, and 11 bases lay outside the gene matches. CDR1 MNHNS and CDR2 SASEGT come from the germline V gene. CDR3 in amino acids: CASSPLPGQGGYEQYF. CDR3 sequence (DNA): TGTGCCAGCAGCCCCCTCCCCGGACAGGGGGGCTACGAGCAGTACTTC.

This clonotype appeared a few times. CDR3: CASTPQGSGGVYGYTF. Here the CDR3 DNA reads TGTGCCAGCACCCCGCAGGGGAGCGGCGGGGTCTATGGCTACACCTTC. The chain recombines TRBV3-1 with TRBJ1-2, with D possibly matching TRBD1 (6 bases). CDR1 and CDR2 (germline): LGHDT, YNNKEL (reference sequence). The CDR3 runs to 16 residues. V lost 7 bases, J lost 4 bases, and 22 bases lay in between.

Comments on this clonotype: One end of the junction varies from germline; a read error may be responsible. This chain uses TRBV20-1 with TRBJ2-6; 8 positions agree with TRBD1. Per the germline V gene, CDR1 is DFQATT and CDR2 is SNEGSKA (reference sequence). The CDR3 has 15 residues. CDR3 nucleotide sequence: TGCAGTGCTCCGACAGGGGCTCTGGGGGCCAACGTCCTGGCTTTC. Translation gives CSAPTGALGANVLAF.

The rearrangement joins TRBV20-1 to TRBJ2-3; 7 positions match TRBD2. V was pared by 0 bases and J by 4 bases, with 4 bases of the junction left unmatched. The CDR3 sequence is 14 residues long. Germline V lookup: CDR1 DFQATT, CDR2 SNEGSKA (reference sequence). CDR3: CSARDRLAADTQYF. Written as DNA, the CDR3 is TGCAGTGCTAGAGATCGTCTAGCGGCAGATACGCAGTATTTT.

The sample holds many counts of this clonotype. The chain recombines TRBV6-1 with TRBJ1-1, with TRBD1 matching over 7 bases. With 8 bases clipped from V and 1 base from J, the junction kept 7 bases outside the gene matches. Germline lookup yields CDR1 MNHNS and CDR2 SASEGT. The CDR3 is 14 residues long. CDR3 loop: CASHRGEANTEAFF. The CDR3 nucleotides read TGTGCCAGCCACAGGGGAGAGGCGAACACTGAAGCTTTCTTT.

The V and J genes are TRBV15 and TRBJ1-5, with TRBD1 identical over 9 bases. Germline CDR1 reads LNHNV; CDR2 reads YYDKDF (reference sequence). Trimming cost V 5 bases and J 7 bases; bases outside gene matches: 12. This CDR3 comprises 16 residues. The CDR3 coding sequence is TGTGCCACCAGCTTTGGCAGGGGACAGGGTGGCCAGCCCCAGCATTTT. Translating it yields CATSFGRGQGGQPQHF. Variable domain in full (rest from reference TRBV15 and TRBJ1-5): DAMVIQNPRYQVTQFGKPVTLSCSQTLNHNVMYWYQQKSSQAPKLLFHYYDKDFNNEADTPDNFQSRRPNTSFCFLDIRSPGLGDTAMYLCATSFGRGQGGQPQHFGDGTRLSIL.

The CDR3 is CASSYHERNYEQYF. The DNA of the CDR3 is TGTGCCAGCAGTTACCATGAGCGGAACTACGAGCAGTACTTC. The rearrangement joins TRBV6-5 to TRBJ2-7; possibly TRBD2 for D (5 bases). Trimming left V 2 bases short and J 3 bases short, with 11 bases between. Germline V gives CDR1 MNHEY, CDR2 SVGAGI. The CDR3 contains 14 residues.

This clonotype was observed at least ten times. V usage is TRBV11-1 and J usage is TRBJ2-5; D gene unclear. V gave up 3 bases and J gave up 2 bases, with 10 bases separating them. This CDR3 has 14 amino acids. CDR1 and CDR2 from the germline V gene are SGHAT and FQDESV (reference sequence). DNA for the CDR3: TGTGCCAGCAGCTTGCACGTAGGGCAAGAGACCCAGTACTTC. It translates to CASSLHVGQETQYF.

This clonotype was counted ten times or more. The gene calls are TRBV11-2 and TRBJ2-7; a weak D match, TRBD2 (5 bases). This CDR3 is built from 11 residues. The V gene's germline CDR1 is SGHAT and CDR2 FQNNGV. V gave up 9 bases and J gave up 6 bases, with 12 bases separating them. The CDR3 coding sequence is TGTGCCAGTCGAGCCGGGGTCGAGCAGTACTTC. Translated: CASRAGVEQYF. The full variable domain, rest sourced from reference TRBV11-2 and TRBJ2-7, is EAGVAQSPRYKIIEKRQSVAFWCNPISGHATLYWYQQILGQGPKLLIQFQNNGVVDDSQLPKDRFSAERLKGVDSTLKIQPAKLEDSAVYLCASRAGVEQYFGPGTRLTVT.

There are many counts of this clonotype. This chain joins TRBV5-1 and TRBJ2-3, with 7 bases lining up with TRBD2. Trimming removed 2 bases from V and 3 bases from J; junction bases left unmatched: 6. Germline V lookup: CDR1 SGHRS, CDR2 YFSETQ. The CDR3 extends over 15 amino acids. The CDR3 DNA reads TGCGCCAGCAGCTTCCGCGGGAGCGTAACAGATACGCAGTATTTT. It encodes CASSFRGSVTDTQYF.

The sample holds many counts of this clonotype. The V gene is TRBV9, the J gene TRBJ2-1, with TRBD2 identical over 11 bases. This CDR3 is 15 amino acids long. Germline values: CDR1 SGDLS, CDR2 YYNGEE. The V segment lost 6 bases and the J segment 4 bases; nucleotides outside the gene matches: 6. CDR3 residues: CASNVRTSGYNEQFF. The CDR3, as DNA: TGTGCCAGCAACGTTCGGACTAGCGGGTACAATGAGCAGTTCTTC.

Ten or more counts support this clonotype. The V gene is TRBV5-1, the J gene TRBJ1-1, with TRBD1 as a possible D gene (6 bases). This CDR3 has 16 amino acids. Trimming shortened V by 4 bases and J by 6 bases, and 22 bases separated the two germline ends. Per the germline V gene, CDR1 is SGHRS and CDR2 is YFSETQ. The CDR3 protein is CASSPTTMTTGPEAFF. DNA of the CDR3: TGCGCCAGCAGCCCAACAACTATGACGACAGGCCCTGAAGCTTTCTTT. Full variable domain (rest looked up from reference TRBV5-1 and TRBJ1-1): KAGVTQTPRYLIKTRGQQVTLSCSPISGHRSVSWYQQTPGQGLQFLFEYFSETQRNKGNFPGRFSGRQFSNSRSEMNVSTLELGDSALYLCASSPTTMTTGPEAFFGQGTRLTVV.

This clonotype was found many times. The chain employs TRBV3-1 and TRBJ2-2; 10 positions match TRBD2. Germline V CDR1 and CDR2: LGHDT, YNNKEL (reference sequence). J lost 1 base, V lost 3 bases, and 5 bases had no gene match. The length of the CDR3 is 17 residues. CDR3 residues: CASSQASGSWNTGELFF. CDR3 coding DNA: TGTGCCAGCAGCCAGGCTAGCGGGAGCTGGAACACCGGGGAGCTGTTTTTT.

This clonotype was observed at least ten times. The chain joins TRBV5-6 to TRBJ2-1; 14 bases are shared with TRBD2. The V gene's germline CDR1 is SGHDT and CDR2 YYEEEE. The trim removed 4 bases at V and 3 bases at J, leaving 9 bases unmatched. This CDR3 contains 18 residues. CDR3 loop: CASSQVPTSGRVYNEQFF. Written as DNA, the CDR3 is TGTGCCAGCAGCCAAGTCCCGACTAGCGGGAGGGTCTACAATGAGCAGTTCTTC.

The genes are TRBV18 and TRBJ2-1, with 12 nucleotides matching TRBD1. The CDR3 totals 16 residues. Germline V gene data show CDR1 as KGHSH and CDR2 as LQKENI. V lost 3 bases and J lost 8; bases outside the gene matches: 8. CDR3: CASSPPGTGGAYEQFF. The CDR3 DNA reads as TGTGCCAGCTCACCGCCCGGGACAGGGGGCGCCTATGAGCAGTTCTTC.

The CDR3 spells CATSRDFILSTDTQYF. The CDR3 nucleotides read TGTGCCACCAGCAGAGATTTTATCCTGAGCACAGATACGCAGTATTTT. The V call is TRBV15, the J call TRBJ2-3, with D uncertain. CDR1 is LNHNV, CDR2 YYDKDF, per germline (reference sequence). The CDR3 is 16 residues long. With 0 bases removed from V and 0 bases from J, the gap between germline ends came to 10 bases.